The 12 T cell receptor beta chains presented below share a single source sample, sequenced in a study of shared clonotypes between healthy human individuals. Data came from immunoSEQ multiplex PCR; TCRdb stores just in-frame clones and leaves some out. The sample shows roughly 2.5 million clones, roughly nine tenths of them seen only once. Sequencing was carried out using naive CD4+ T cells sorted from blood. Specified subset: CD45RA+ positively selected. Receptor source: a man younger than 30 in good health.

CDR3 sequence (DNA): TGTGCCAGCAGTTCCGGACAGTTTTATAATTCACCCCTCCACTTT. Residues: CASSSGQFYNSPLHF. The genes are TRBV28 and TRBJ1-6; D is possibly TRBD1 (6 bases). This CDR3 region has 15 residues. V lost 4 bases and J 4 bases, leaving 11 bases between the germline ends. Germline CDR1 and CDR2: MDHEN and SYDVKM. Supplemented by reference TRBV28 and TRBJ1-6, the full variable domain reads DVKVTQSSRYLVKRTGEKVFLECVQDMDHENMFWYRQDPGLGLRLIYFSYDVKMKEKGDIPEGYSVSREKKERFSLILESASTNQTSMYLCASSSGQFYNSPLHFGNGTRLTVT.

The chain carries TRBV4-1 and TRBJ1-6; D not resolved. Germline V gives CDR1 MGHRA, CDR2 YSYEKL. Deletions cut 1 base from V and 8 bases from J, with 18 bases between. The CDR3 is 17 amino acids. For the CDR3, the DNA is TGCGCCAGCAGCCAAGTGTTGGACGCCGTGCGGGATTCACCCCTCCACTTT. It encodes CASSQVLDAVRDSPLHF.

The V gene is TRBV15, the J gene TRBJ2-7, with D tentatively TRBD1 or TRBD2 (5 bases each). Germline V gives CDR1 LNHNV, CDR2 YYDKDF (reference sequence). Trimming cost V 3 bases and J 3 bases, with 18 bases left between them. This CDR3 spans 16 amino acids. CDR3: CATSRGTGTVIYEQYF. Here the CDR3 DNA reads TGTGCCACCAGCAGGGGGACCGGGACGGTAATCTACGAGCAGTACTTC.

The chain is built from TRBV4-1 and TRBJ2-1; TRBD2 agrees at 11 bases. The CDR3 has 16 amino acids. Germline CDR1 reads MGHRA; CDR2 reads YSYEKL. Germline trimming cut 3 bases from V and 9 bases from J; bases unmatched to any gene: 10. The CDR3 region is CASSHGTSGVRGEQFF. The CDR3 DNA is TGCGCCAGCAGCCACGGGACTAGCGGAGTGCGGGGTGAGCAGTTCTTC.

This clone occurred once. The chain carries TRBV5-1 and TRBJ1-3, with 7 bases matching TRBD1. Germline V gives CDR1 SGHRS, CDR2 YFSETQ. CDR3 length equals 17 residues. Unmatched junction bases numbered 11, after V lost 5 bases and J lost 0 bases. The CDR3 region is CASRPDGTESSGNTIYF. DNA of the CDR3: TGCGCCAGCAGACCCGATGGGACAGAAAGCTCTGGAAACACCATATATTTT.

This chain uses TRBV9 with TRBJ2-2, with a weak D call TRBD1 (6 bases). The ends were cut back, 2 bases at V and 3 bases at J, with 11 bases in the middle. The CDR3 consists of 15 residues. Germline assignment: CDR1 SGDLS and CDR2 YYNGEE. The CDR3 DNA reads as TGTGCCAGCAGCGTCTACAGGGTGGACACCGGGGAGCTGTTTTTT. The encoded protein is CASSVYRVDTGELFF.

Worth noting for this clone: Other DNA sequences in this sample translate to the same CDR3. DNA of the CDR3: TGTGCCAGCTCACCACCCTCCCGCTCAGATACGCAGTATTTT. Its protein product is CASSPPSRSDTQYF. The chain combines TRBV18 with TRBJ2-3; D gene unclear. Trimming left V 0 bases short and J 4 bases short, with 8 bases between. CDR1 and CDR2 (germline): KGHSH, LQKENI. CDR3 length: 14 amino acids.

This clone was recorded a few times. The chain couples TRBV5-1 to TRBJ1-6; no reliable D call. Germline CDR1 is SGHRS and CDR2 is YFSETQ. V was shortened by 3 bases and J by 5 bases, with 6 bases between the two germline ends. CDR3 length: 13 amino acids. The CDR3 reads CASSYGHNSPLHF. The CDR3 DNA follows: TGCGCCAGCAGCTATGGCCATAATTCACCCCTCCACTTT.

This sequence joins TRBV13 and TRBJ2-1; TRBD2 is a possible D gene (5 bases). V was pared by 5 bases and J by 8 bases, with 10 bases between. Germline assignment: CDR1 PRHDT and CDR2 FYEKMQ (reference sequence). The CDR3 is 12 amino acids. The DNA for the CDR3 is TGTGCCAGCAGCGGACCCGGGGATGAGCAGTTCTTC. This gives the protein CASSGPGDEQFF.

V gene TRBV5-1 combines with J gene TRBJ2-7; a weak D match, TRBD1 (5 bases). Deletions cut 1 base from V and 7 bases from J, with 9 bases between. Germline V gene lookup returns CDR1 SGHRS and CDR2 YFSETQ. This CDR3 contains 12 residues. CDR3 residues: CASSLTNREQYF. The CDR3 bases are TGCGCCAGCAGCTTGACCAACAGGGAGCAGTACTTC.

CDR3: CASAIVAEGTYEQYF. The CDR3 DNA reads as TGTGCCAGCGCCATAGTGGCGGAGGGGACCTACGAGCAGTACTTC. The chain combines TRBV7-2 with TRBJ2-7; possible D gene TRBD2, 6 bases. V was shortened by 8 bases and J by 2 bases, with 19 bases between the two germline ends. This CDR3 region has 15 residues. Per the germline V gene, CDR1 is SGHTA and CDR2 is FQGNSA.

V gene TRBV5-1 combines with J gene TRBJ2-7; 10 bases align to TRBD1. The trim removed 3 bases at V and 2 bases at J, leaving 11 bases unmatched. The CDR3 is 17 amino acids. Germline V gene data show CDR1 as SGHRS and CDR2 as YFSETQ. The chain's CDR3 is CASSSTTGTGDTYEQYF. CDR3 DNA sequence: TGCGCCAGCAGCTCCACAACCGGGACAGGGGACACCTACGAGCAGTACTTC. Full variable domain (missing parts from reference TRBV5-1 and TRBJ2-7): KAGVTQTPRYLIKTRGQQVTLSCSPISGHRSVSWYQQTPGQGLQFLFEYFSETQRNKGNFPGRFSGRQFSNSRSEMNVSTLELGDSALYLCASSSTTGTGDTYEQYFGPGTRLTVT.